The clone carrying this T cell receptor (beta chain) showed up just a few times. Its target is not known. These data come from a study of T-cell reconstitution after alpha-beta-depleted transplantation in children. Whole-study results and caveats: Counts and diversity of T cells one year after transplant came mostly from newly produced T cells.

Preparing the TCRbeta library involved the use of unique molecular identifiers. A single record per CDR3 protein comes from TCRdb applying MiXCR to the PCR reads. The data contain 130,000 to 150,000 distinct CDR3 sequences, 8.8% of them seen just once; the ten biggest clones take up 15% to 20%. Germline CDR1 SGHDN, CDR2 FVKESK. The V gene lost 4 bases and the J gene lost 7 bases, with 16 bases spanning the gap. The CDR3 sequence is 14 residues long. Here the sequenced sample was PBMCs, mostly from graft donor cells, taken 180 days after TCRalphabeta/CD19-depleted stem cell transplant. This clonotype was sampled from a female patient aged 2 to 10 who had a stem cell transplant for congenital amegakaryocytic thrombocytopenia, so the T cells may come from the graft donor. The chain joins TRBV14 to TRBJ2-5; D may be TRBD1 (5 bases). CDR3 protein: CASSLILDTGTQYF. The CDR3 coding sequence is TGTGCCAGCAGCCTGATTTTGGACACCGGGACCCAGTACTTC.